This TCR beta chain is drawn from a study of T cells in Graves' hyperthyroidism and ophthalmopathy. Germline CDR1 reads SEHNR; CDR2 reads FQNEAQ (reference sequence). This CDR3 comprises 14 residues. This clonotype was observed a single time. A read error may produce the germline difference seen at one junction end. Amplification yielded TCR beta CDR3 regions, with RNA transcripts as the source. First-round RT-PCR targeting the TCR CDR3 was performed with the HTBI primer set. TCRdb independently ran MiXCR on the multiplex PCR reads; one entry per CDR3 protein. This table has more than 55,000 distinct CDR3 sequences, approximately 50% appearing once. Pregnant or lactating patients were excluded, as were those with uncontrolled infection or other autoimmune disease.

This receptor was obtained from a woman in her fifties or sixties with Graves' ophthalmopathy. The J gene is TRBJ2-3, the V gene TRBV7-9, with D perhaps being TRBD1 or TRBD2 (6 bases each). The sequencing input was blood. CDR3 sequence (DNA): TGTGCCAGCAGCCCCTCGGGGGCCCTCGATACGCAGTATTTC. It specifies CASSPSGALDTQYF.